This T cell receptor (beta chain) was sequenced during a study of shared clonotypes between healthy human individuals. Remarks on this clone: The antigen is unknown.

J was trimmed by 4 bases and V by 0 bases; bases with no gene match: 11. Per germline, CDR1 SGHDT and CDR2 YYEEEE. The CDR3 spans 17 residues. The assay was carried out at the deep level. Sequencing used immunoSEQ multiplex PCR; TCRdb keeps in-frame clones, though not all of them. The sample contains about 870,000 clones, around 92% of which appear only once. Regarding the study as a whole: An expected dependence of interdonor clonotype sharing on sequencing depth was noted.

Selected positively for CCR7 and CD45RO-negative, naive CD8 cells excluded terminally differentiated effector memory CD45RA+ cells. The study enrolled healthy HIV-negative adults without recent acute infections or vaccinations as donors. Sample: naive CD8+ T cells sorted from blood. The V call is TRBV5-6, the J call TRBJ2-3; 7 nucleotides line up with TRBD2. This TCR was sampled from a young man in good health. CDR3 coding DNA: TGTGCCAGCAGCTTGGCCTCGGAGGGAGGGCTTCCAGATACGCAGTATTTT. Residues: CASSLASEGGLPDTQYF.